This passage covers 28 T cell receptor beta chains from one sample sequenced in a study of blood T cell repertoires in COVID-19. Repertoires were generated with immunoSEQ multiplex PCR, while TCRdb's copy carries only in-frame clones and drops some. The table has around 220,000 clones, about nine tenths seen once. Sequences were obtained from PBMCs or T cells enriched from blood (not recorded which). Every receptor here comes from a woman under 40 with acute COVID-19.

This clone was seen only once. The V gene is TRBV15, the J gene TRBJ1-2; 10 bases match TRBD1. The ends lost 0 bases at V and 3 bases at J; junction bases unmatched: 4. The CDR3 is 16 residues long. The V gene's germline CDR1 is LNHNV and CDR2 YYDKDF (reference sequence). CDR3 sequence: CATSRDLTGGHYGYTF. The CDR3 DNA reads as TGTGCCACCAGCAGAGATCTGACAGGGGGCCACTATGGCTACACCTTC.

The rearrangement links TRBV7-9 to TRBJ2-1; 11 bases align to TRBD1. In germline, CDR1 is SEHNR, CDR2 FQNEAQ (reference sequence). There are 15 residues in the CDR3. Trimming removed 8 bases from V and 8 bases from J; junction bases left unmatched: 11. CDR3 sequence: CASGLVRTGGHEQFF. The CDR3 bases are TGTGCCAGCGGTCTTGTAAGGACAGGGGGCCATGAGCAGTTCTTC.

This chain joins TRBV7-9 and TRBJ1-5; the D is unclear. In germline, CDR1 is SEHNR, CDR2 FQNEAQ (reference sequence). Trimming cost V 5 bases and J 10 bases, with 12 bases left between them. The CDR3 extends over 12 amino acids. The CDR3 protein is CASSHLASPQHF. The CDR3 nucleotides read TGTGCCAGCAGCCACCTAGCGTCTCCCCAGCATTTT.

This clone has more than one count but fewer than ten. This chain joins TRBV27 and TRBJ1-5; 9 nucleotides agree with TRBD1. Germline values: CDR1 MNHEY, CDR2 SMNVEV (reference sequence). V lost 3 bases and J lost 4; bases outside the gene matches: 13. This CDR3 comprises 18 residues. This CDR3 reads CASSFSPSQGAPNQPQHF. CDR3 bases: TGTGCCAGCAGTTTTAGTCCATCACAGGGGGCGCCGAATCAGCCCCAGCATTTT.

The chain has TRBV3-1 (or the pseudogene TRBV3-2) and TRBJ2-1; 7 nucleotides agree with TRBD1. J gave up 4 bases and V 2 bases, and 2 bases lay outside the gene matches. The CDR3 consists of 14 residues. Germline loops: CDR1 LGHDT, CDR2 YNNKEL (reference sequence). CDR3 in amino acids: CASSQRQGYNEQFF. CDR3 bases: TGTGCCAGCAGCCAAAGACAGGGTTACAATGAGCAGTTCTTC.

The V and J genes are TRBV27 and TRBJ2-7; TRBD1 matches 11 bases. Germline loops: CDR1 MNHEY, CDR2 SMNVEV (reference sequence). The CDR3 consists of 18 residues. The ends lost 8 bases at V and 0 bases at J; junction bases unmatched: 15. CDR3: CASLWDRGFLVYSYEQYF. Here the CDR3 DNA reads TGTGCCAGCCTCTGGGACAGGGGGTTTCTTGTATACTCCTACGAGCAGTACTTC.

The chain combines TRBV19 with TRBJ2-2, with D hard to call. V was pared by 7 bases and J by 5 bases, with 11 bases between. The CDR3 has 13 residues. Looked up from germline, CDR1 is LNHDA and CDR2 is SQIVND (reference sequence). In DNA form, the CDR3 reads TGTGCCAGTATTTTTGACGGGACCGGGGAGCTGTTTTTT. This encodes CASIFDGTGELFF.

The CDR3 loop reads CASSQGGVGETQYF. The CDR3 nucleotides are TGTGCCAGCAGCCAAGGGGGGGTAGGGGAGACCCAGTACTTC. The chain employs TRBV7-2 and TRBJ2-5; D might be TRBD2 (7 bases). V lost 5 bases and J 5 bases, leaving 15 bases between the germline ends. CDR1 and CDR2 (germline): SGHTA, FQGNSA. The CDR3 sequence is 14 residues long.

The chain employs TRBV11-2 and TRBJ1-1, with 7 bases fitting TRBD1. This CDR3 contains 15 residues. Trimming cost V 6 bases and J 0 bases; bases outside gene matches: 7. Looked up from germline, CDR1 is SGHAT and CDR2 is FQNNGV. This chain's CDR3 is CASRAIGGVNTEAFF. The CDR3 DNA follows: TGTGCCAGCAGGGCAATAGGGGGCGTGAACACTGAAGCTTTCTTT.

This clone appeared once. The V and J genes are TRBV28 and TRBJ2-1; maybe TRBD2 (6 bases). The germline gives CDR1 MDHEN, CDR2 SYDVKM. There are 15 residues in the CDR3. V lost 2 bases and J 8 bases, leaving 16 bases between the germline ends. CDR3 in amino acids: CASSLPGAVPDEQFF. The CDR3, as DNA: TGTGCCAGCAGTTTACCGGGAGCAGTCCCAGATGAGCAGTTCTTC.

The chain is built from TRBV11-2 and TRBJ2-5, with TRBD2 matching 7 bases. This CDR3 is built from 15 residues. J gave up 2 bases and V 6 bases, and 9 bases lay outside the gene matches. The germline gives CDR1 SGHAT, CDR2 FQNNGV. The CDR3 here is CASSLAYGGQETQYF. The DNA for the CDR3 is TGTGCCAGCAGTCTAGCGTACGGGGGGCAAGAGACCCAGTACTTC.

This chain uses TRBV12-3 or TRBV12-4 with TRBJ1-2; TRBD1 agrees at 7 bases. This CDR3 has 13 amino acids. The J segment lost 1 base and the V segment lost 8 bases, leaving 4 bases of the junction unmatched. CDR3 protein: CASLAGGNYGYTF. The CDR3 DNA sequence: TGTGCCAGCTTGGCAGGGGGTAACTATGGCTACACCTTC.

This clone was seen just once. The CDR3 spells CASSVGLAGANQNNEQFF. In nucleotides, the CDR3 is TGTGCCAGCAGCGTAGGACTAGCGGGGGCCAACCAGAACAATGAGCAGTTCTTC. The chain is built from TRBV9 and TRBJ2-1; 12 positions agree with TRBD2. CDR1 and CDR2 (germline): SGDLS, YYNGEE. Losses at the gene ends were 0 bases for V and 5 bases for J; bases not matched to a gene: 9. The CDR3 sequence is 18 residues long.

This clone has more than one count but fewer than ten. V gene TRBV28 combines with J gene TRBJ1-1; D gene unclear. This CDR3 has 14 amino acids. The V gene's germline CDR1 is MDHEN and CDR2 SYDVKM. V was shortened by 7 bases and J by 1 base, with 13 bases between the two germline ends. CDR3 in DNA: TGTGCCAGCACCGATTCACTCGCGAACACTGAAGCTTTCTTT. Translated: CASTDSLANTEAFF.

The gene calls are TRBV20-1 and TRBJ1-2; D unresolved. Per germline, CDR1 DFQATT and CDR2 SNEGSKA (reference sequence). The CDR3 is 10 residues long. Trimming pared 3 bases from V and 5 bases from J, leaving 4 bases between. In nucleotides, the CDR3 is TGCAGTGCTAGCCTTTATGGCTACACCTTC. It codes for CSASLYGYTF.

V is TRBV6-1 and J is TRBJ1-5; 9 bases agree with TRBD1. The CDR3 runs 16 residues. With V trimmed by 2 bases and J by 5 bases, 7 bases remained unmatched. The germline CDR1 and CDR2 sequences are MNHNS and SASEGT. The CDR3 bases are TGTGCCAGCAGTGAACCCCGACAGGGGGTATATCAGCCCCAGCATTTT. It yields the protein CASSEPRQGVYQPQHF.

The J gene is TRBJ2-2, the V gene TRBV6-5; D might be TRBD1 (6 bases). V lost 6 bases, J lost 3 bases, and 14 bases lay in between. The germline gives CDR1 MNHEY, CDR2 SVGAGI. The CDR3 extends over 15 amino acids. CDR3 sequence (DNA): TGTGCCAGCAGCTACCAGGGGCTAGACACCGGGGAGCTGTTTTTT. Protein sequence: CASSYQGLDTGELFF.

This rearrangement joins TRBV9 to TRBJ1-3, with TRBD1 as a possible D gene (5 bases). There are 16 residues in the CDR3. CDR1 and CDR2 from the germline V gene are SGDLS and YYNGEE. The germline V and J ends were trimmed by 3 bases and 0 bases, with 13 bases remaining between them. The CDR3 region has the DNA TGTGCCAGCAGCGGACCTACAGGCGACTCTGGAAACACCATATATTTT. Translated, it gives CASSGPTGDSGNTIYF.

The rearrangement joins TRBV4-2 to TRBJ2-1; D ambiguous. CDR1 is LGHNA and CDR2 is YNFKEQ in the germline V gene. The CDR3 sequence is 14 residues long. V lost 0 bases to trimming and J lost 5 bases, with 8 bases between them. CDR3 bases: TGTGCCAGCAGCCAAGAGTCACGGGACAATGAGCAGTTCTTC. Translating gives CASSQESRDNEQFF.

The chain employs TRBV4-2 and TRBJ1-2; 8 bases are a match to TRBD1. The CDR3 runs to 14 residues. With 3 bases clipped from V and 3 bases from J, the junction kept 3 bases outside the gene matches. Germline assignment: CDR1 LGHNA and CDR2 YNFKEQ. CDR3 protein: CASSQDRDDYGYTF. CDR3 in DNA: TGTGCCAGCAGCCAGGACAGGGACGACTATGGCTACACCTTC.

This chain uses TRBV5-1 with TRBJ2-7, with 7 bases matching TRBD2. Germline CDR1 reads SGHRS; CDR2 reads YFSETQ. V gave up 4 bases and J gave up 1 base; unmatched junction bases: 2. The CDR3 runs to 13 residues. The DNA of the CDR3 is TGCGCCAGCAGCCGCGGGGGATCCTACGAGCAGTACTTC. It yields the protein CASSRGGSYEQYF. Complete variable domain (other parts from reference TRBV5-1 and TRBJ2-7): KAGVTQTPRYLIKTRGQQVTLSCSPISGHRSVSWYQQTPGQGLQFLFEYFSETQRNKGNFPGRFSGRQFSNSRSEMNVSTLELGDSALYLCASSRGGSYEQYFGPGTRLTVT.

This chain connects TRBV25-1 to TRBJ2-1; 8 nucleotides line up with TRBD1. V lost 6 bases, J lost 9 bases, and 4 bases stayed unmatched. Germline lookup yields CDR1 MGHDK and CDR2 SYGVNS. The CDR3 has 12 amino acids. The CDR3 nucleotides read TGTGCCAGCAGCTGGACAGGGCGTGAGCAGTTCTTC. This sequence encodes CASSWTGREQFF.

The chain recombines TRBV7-3 with TRBJ1-1, with a weak D call TRBD1 (5 bases). Trimming stripped 1 base from V and 5 bases from J, with 8 bases between. The CDR3 length is 13 residues. Germline CDR1 and CDR2: SGHTA and FQGTGA. CDR3 amino acids: CASSLKRGTEAFF. The CDR3 nucleotides read TGTGCCAGCAGCTTAAAAAGGGGAACTGAAGCTTTCTTT.

The chain uses TRBV7-9 and TRBJ2-2; possibly TRBD1 for D (5 bases). Trimming left V 5 bases short and J 4 bases short, with 14 bases between. The CDR3 sequence is 15 residues long. The V gene's germline CDR1 is SEHNR and CDR2 FQNEAQ (reference sequence). The CDR3 nucleotides read TGTGCCAGCAGCCAGACAGAAACCTTCACCGGGGAGCTGTTTTTT. It translates to CASSQTETFTGELFF.

V usage is TRBV18 and J usage is TRBJ1-1, with a weak D call TRBD1 (6 bases). The CDR3 covers 14 residues. Germline lookup yields CDR1 KGHSH and CDR2 LQKENI. The V gene lost 3 bases and the J gene lost 3 bases, with 11 bases spanning the gap. This chain's CDR3 is CASSPWEGDTEAFF. CDR3 coding DNA: TGTGCCAGCTCACCCTGGGAGGGGGACACTGAAGCTTTCTTT.

J is TRBJ1-4 and V is TRBV29-1; TRBD1 might be the D (5 bases). The germline V and J ends were trimmed by 8 bases and 8 bases, with 15 bases remaining between them. The CDR3 has 12 residues. Germline CDR1 SQVTM, CDR2 ANQGSEA. In DNA, the CDR3 is TGCAGCACCTGGCAGGGTAAAGAAAAACTGTTTTTT. This translates into CSTWQGKEKLFF.

The chain employs TRBV7-9 and TRBJ1-4; no clear D gene. The germline V and J ends were trimmed by 5 bases and 0 bases, with 10 bases remaining between them. Germline values: CDR1 SEHNR, CDR2 FQNEAQ (reference sequence). There are 15 residues in the CDR3. The CDR3 here is CASSRAITTNEKLFF. The CDR3 DNA is TGTGCCAGCAGCCGAGCGATAACAACTAATGAAAAACTGTTTTTT. Together with reference TRBV7-9 and TRBJ1-4, the CDR3 gives the full variable domain: DTGVSQNPRHKITKRGQNVTFRCDPISEHNRLYWYRQTLGQGPEFLTYFQNEAQLEKSRLLSDRFSAERPKGSFSTLEIQRTEQGDSAMYLCASSRAITTNEKLFFGSGTQLSVL.

This clone came up many times. The CDR3 spells CASSDVTGGTGELFF. CDR3 sequence (DNA): TGTGCCAGCAGTGATGTGACAGGGGGCACCGGGGAGCTGTTTTTT. The chain has TRBV6-1 and TRBJ2-2; 9 bases align to TRBD1. The germline CDR1 and CDR2 sequences are MNHNS and SASEGT. CDR3 length: 15 amino acids. V lost 3 bases and J lost 4; bases outside the gene matches: 3.